This TCR beta chain comes out of a study of beta chain features in type 1 diabetes. This clone was seen only a few times. Expressed TCRB transcripts were sequenced, since all the RNA that had been isolated was reverse transcribed. Repertoires were generated with immunoSEQ multiplex PCR, while TCRdb's copy carries only in-frame clones and drops some. The data contain around 170,000 clones, 7% to 10% of them singletons. Germline-derived CDR1 and CDR2 are MNHEY and SVGAGI. V lost 4 bases and J 1 base, leaving 10 bases between the germline ends. CDR3 length: 15 residues. This chain connects TRBV6-5 to TRBJ2-2, with D perhaps TRBD2 (6 bases). The source is a woman aged 18-29 years in good health. The sequencing sample was made of central memory CD4+ T cells from blood. CDR3 loop: CASSSWGGNTGELFF. CDR3 coding DNA: TGTGCCAGCAGTTCGTGGGGAGGGAACACCGGGGAGCTGTTTTTT.